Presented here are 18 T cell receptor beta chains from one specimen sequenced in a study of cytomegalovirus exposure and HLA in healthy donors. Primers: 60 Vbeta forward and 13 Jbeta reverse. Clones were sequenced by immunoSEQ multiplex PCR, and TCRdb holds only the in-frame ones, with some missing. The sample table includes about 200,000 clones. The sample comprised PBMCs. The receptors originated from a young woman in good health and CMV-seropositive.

CDR3 DNA sequence: TGTGCCAGCAGCTTAGAATCCATACAGTACTATGGCTACACCTTC. It codes for CASSLESIQYYGYTF. The J gene is TRBJ1-2, the V gene TRBV7-9, with D unresolved. Between the trimmed V and J ends, which lost 1 base and 3 bases, there was a span of 12 bases. The CDR3 spans 15 residues. Germline assignment: CDR1 SEHNR and CDR2 FQNEAQ (reference sequence). Drawing the rest from reference TRBV7-9 and TRBJ1-2, the complete variable domain is DTGVSQNPRHKITKRGQNVTFRCDPISEHNRLYWYRQTLGQGPEFLTYFQNEAQLEKSRLLSDRFSAERPKGSFSTLEIQRTEQGDSAMYLCASSLESIQYYGYTFGSGTRLTVV.

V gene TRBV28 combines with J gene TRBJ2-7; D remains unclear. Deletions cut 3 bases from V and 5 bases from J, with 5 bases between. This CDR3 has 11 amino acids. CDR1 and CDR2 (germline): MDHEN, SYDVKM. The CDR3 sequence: CASSLGHEQYF. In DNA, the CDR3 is TGTGCCAGCAGTTTGGGCCACGAGCAGTACTTC.

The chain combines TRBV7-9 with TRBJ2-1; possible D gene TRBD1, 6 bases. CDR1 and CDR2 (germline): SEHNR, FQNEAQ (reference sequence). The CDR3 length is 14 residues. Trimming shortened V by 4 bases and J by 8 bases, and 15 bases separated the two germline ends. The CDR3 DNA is TGTGCCAGCAGCTCACCTAACAGGGACCATGAGCAGTTCTTC. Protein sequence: CASSSPNRDHEQFF.

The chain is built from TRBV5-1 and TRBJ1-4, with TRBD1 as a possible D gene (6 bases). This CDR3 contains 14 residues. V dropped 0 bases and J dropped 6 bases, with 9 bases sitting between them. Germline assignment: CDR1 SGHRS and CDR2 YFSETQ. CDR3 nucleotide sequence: TGCGCCAGCAGCTTGGTATCAGGGGATGAAAAACTGTTTTTT. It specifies CASSLVSGDEKLFF.

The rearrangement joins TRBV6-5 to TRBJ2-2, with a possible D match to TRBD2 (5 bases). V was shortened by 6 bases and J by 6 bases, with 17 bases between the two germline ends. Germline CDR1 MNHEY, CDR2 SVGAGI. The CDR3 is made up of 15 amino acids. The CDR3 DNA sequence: TGTGCCAGCAGCCGAGGGCGCGCCGACGCCGGGGAGCTGTTTTTT. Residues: CASSRGRADAGELFF.

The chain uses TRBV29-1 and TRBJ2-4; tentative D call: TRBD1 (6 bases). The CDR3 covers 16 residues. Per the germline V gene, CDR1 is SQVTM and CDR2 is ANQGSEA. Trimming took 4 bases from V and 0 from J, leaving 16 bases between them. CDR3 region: CSVAGRGIEAKNIQYF. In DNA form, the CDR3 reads TGCAGCGTTGCGGGCAGGGGAATAGAAGCCAAAAACATTCAGTACTTC.

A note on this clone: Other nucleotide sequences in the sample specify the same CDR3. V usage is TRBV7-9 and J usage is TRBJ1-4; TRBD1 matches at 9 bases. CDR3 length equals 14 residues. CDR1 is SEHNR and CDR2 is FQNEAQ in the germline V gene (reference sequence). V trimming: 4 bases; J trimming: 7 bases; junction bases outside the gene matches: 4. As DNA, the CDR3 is TGTGCCAGCAGCTCCGGACAGGGGAGTGAAAAACTGTTTTTT. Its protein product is CASSSGQGSEKLFF.

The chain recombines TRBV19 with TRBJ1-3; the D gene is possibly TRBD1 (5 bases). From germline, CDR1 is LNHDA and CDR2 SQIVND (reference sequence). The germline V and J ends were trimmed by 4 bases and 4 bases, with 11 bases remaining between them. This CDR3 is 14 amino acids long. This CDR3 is CASSTSTVGNTIYF. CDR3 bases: TGTGCCAGTAGTACCTCGACAGTCGGAAACACCATATATTTT.

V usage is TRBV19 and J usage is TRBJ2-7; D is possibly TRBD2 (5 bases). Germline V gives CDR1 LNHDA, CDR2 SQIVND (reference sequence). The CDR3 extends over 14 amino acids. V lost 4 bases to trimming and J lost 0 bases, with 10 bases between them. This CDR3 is CASSSLRDSYEQYF. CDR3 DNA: TGTGCCAGTAGTAGCCTCCGGGACTCCTACGAGCAGTACTTC.

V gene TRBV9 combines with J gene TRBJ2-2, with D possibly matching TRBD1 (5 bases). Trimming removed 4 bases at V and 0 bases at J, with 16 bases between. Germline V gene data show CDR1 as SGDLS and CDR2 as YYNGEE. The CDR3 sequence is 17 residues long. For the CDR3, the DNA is TGTGCCAGCAGCCCCACCCTCACAGGAGCGAACACCGGGGAGCTGTTTTTT. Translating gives CASSPTLTGANTGELFF.

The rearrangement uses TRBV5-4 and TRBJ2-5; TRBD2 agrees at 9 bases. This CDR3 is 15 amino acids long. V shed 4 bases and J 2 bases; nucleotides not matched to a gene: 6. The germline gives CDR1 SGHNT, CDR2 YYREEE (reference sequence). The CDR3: CASSRGLAKQETQYF. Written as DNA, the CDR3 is TGTGCCAGCAGCCGTGGACTAGCGAAACAAGAGACCCAGTACTTC. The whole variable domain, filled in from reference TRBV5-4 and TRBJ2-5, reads ETGVTQSPTHLIKTRGQQVTLRCSSQSGHNTVSWYQQALGQGPQFIFQYYREEENGRGNFPPRFSGLQFPNYSSELNVNALELDDSALYLCASSRGLAKQETQYFGPGTRLLVL.

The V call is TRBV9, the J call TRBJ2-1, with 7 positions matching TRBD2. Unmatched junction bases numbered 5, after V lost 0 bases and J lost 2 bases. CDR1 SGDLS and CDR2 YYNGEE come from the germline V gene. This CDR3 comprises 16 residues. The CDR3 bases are TGTGCCAGCAGCGTAGCTGGTCTAGCGGCCTACAATGAGCAGTTCTTC. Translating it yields CASSVAGLAAYNEQFF.

CDR3 sequence: CASSSTVGNTIYF. The CDR3 DNA follows: TGTGCCAGCAGCTCGACAGTTGGAAACACCATATATTTT. The rearrangement uses TRBV7-8 and TRBJ1-3, with D perhaps TRBD1 (5 bases). The V gene's germline CDR1 is SGHVS and CDR2 FQNEAQ. Trimming cost V 4 bases and J 3 bases, with 7 bases left between them. The length of the CDR3 is 13 residues. Combining the CDR3 with reference TRBV7-8 and TRBJ1-3 gives the whole variable domain GAGVSQSPRYKVAKRGQDVALRCDPISGHVSLFWYQQALGQGPEFLTYFQNEAQLDKSGLPSDRFFAERPEGSVSTLKIQRTQQEDSAVYLCASSSTVGNTIYFGEGSWLTVV.

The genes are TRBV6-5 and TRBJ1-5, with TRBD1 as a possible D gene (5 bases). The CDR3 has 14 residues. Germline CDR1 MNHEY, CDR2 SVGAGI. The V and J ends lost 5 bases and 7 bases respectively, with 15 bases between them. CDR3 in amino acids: CASSHALGGQPQHF. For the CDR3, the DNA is TGTGCCAGCAGTCACGCCTTGGGGGGGCAGCCCCAGCATTTT.

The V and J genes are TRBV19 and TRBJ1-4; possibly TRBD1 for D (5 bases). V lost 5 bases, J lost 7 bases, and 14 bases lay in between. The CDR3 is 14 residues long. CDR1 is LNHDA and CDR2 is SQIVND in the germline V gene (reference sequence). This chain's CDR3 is CASSPQGATEKLFF. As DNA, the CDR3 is TGTGCCAGTAGTCCACAAGGGGCTACTGAAAAACTGTTTTTT.

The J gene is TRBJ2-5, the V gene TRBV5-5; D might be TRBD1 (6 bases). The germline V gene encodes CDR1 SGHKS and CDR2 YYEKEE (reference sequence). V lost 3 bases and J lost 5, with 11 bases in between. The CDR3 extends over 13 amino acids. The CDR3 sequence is CASSSQGSETQYF. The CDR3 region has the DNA TGTGCCAGCAGCTCACAGGGTTCTGAGACCCAGTACTTC.

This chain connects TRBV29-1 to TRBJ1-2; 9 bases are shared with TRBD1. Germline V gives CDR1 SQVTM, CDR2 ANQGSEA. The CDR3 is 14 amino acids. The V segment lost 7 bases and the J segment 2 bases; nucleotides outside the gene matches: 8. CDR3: CSAQDRGRNYGYTF. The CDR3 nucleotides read TGCAGCGCCCAGGACAGGGGACGCAACTATGGCTACACCTTC.

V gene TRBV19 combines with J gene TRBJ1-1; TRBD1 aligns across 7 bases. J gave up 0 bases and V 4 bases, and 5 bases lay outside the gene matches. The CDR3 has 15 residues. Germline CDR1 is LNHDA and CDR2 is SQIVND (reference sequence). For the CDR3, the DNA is TGTGCCAGTAGTAGGGGGGACAGCATGAACACTGAAGCTTTCTTT. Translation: CASSRGDSMNTEAFF.